This TCR beta chain originates from a study of T-cell memory formation after mild COVID-19. Constant-segment primers and 5'RACE yielded cDNA libraries for TCR alpha and TCR beta, each carrying sample barcodes and UMIs. Using its own MiXCR run on the 5' RACE reads, TCRdb lists one record per CDR3 protein. The repertoire holds about 350,000 distinct CDR3 sequences, with roughly an eighth as singletons. With V trimmed by 5 bases and J by 8 bases, 10 bases remained unmatched. Germline V gives CDR1 LNHNV, CDR2 YYDKDF (reference sequence). The CDR3 covers 15 residues. This clonotype turned up a few times. The clonotype was recovered from a young man who had mild COVID-19 (a few samples of this study predate the infection). Cell type and time point are not known. The material sequenced was PBMCs or a T cell subset sorted from them (not recorded which). V usage is TRBV15 and J usage is TRBJ1-2; 11 bases match TRBD1. The CDR3 coding sequence is TGTGCCACCAGCGAAGGCCGGGACAGGGGGAACGGCTACACCTTC. It translates to CATSEGRDRGNGYTF. Supplemented by reference TRBV15 and TRBJ1-2, the full variable domain reads DAMVIQNPRYQVTQFGKPVTLSCSQTLNHNVMYWYQQKSSQAPKLLFHYYDKDFNNEADTPDNFQSRRPNTSFCFLDIRSPGLGDTAMYLCATSEGRDRGNGYTFGSGTRLTVV.